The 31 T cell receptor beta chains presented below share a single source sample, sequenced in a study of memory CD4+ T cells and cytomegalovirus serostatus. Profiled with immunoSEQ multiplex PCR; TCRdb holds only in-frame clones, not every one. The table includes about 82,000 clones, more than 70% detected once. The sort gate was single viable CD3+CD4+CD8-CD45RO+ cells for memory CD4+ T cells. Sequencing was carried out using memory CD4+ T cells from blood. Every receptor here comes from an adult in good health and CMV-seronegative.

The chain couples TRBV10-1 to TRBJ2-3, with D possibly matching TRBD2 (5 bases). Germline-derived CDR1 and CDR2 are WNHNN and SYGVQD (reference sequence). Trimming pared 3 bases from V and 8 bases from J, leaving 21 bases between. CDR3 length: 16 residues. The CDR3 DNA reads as TGCGCCAGCAGTGACTCGCGGGCCGGGCTGCAGGTTACGCAGTATTTT. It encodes CASSDSRAGLQVTQYF.

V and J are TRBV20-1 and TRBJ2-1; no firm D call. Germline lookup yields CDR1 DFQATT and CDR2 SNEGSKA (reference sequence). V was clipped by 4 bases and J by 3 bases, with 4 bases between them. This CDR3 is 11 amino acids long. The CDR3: CSAIFYNEQFF. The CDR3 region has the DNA TGCAGTGCTATTTTCTACAATGAGCAGTTCTTC.

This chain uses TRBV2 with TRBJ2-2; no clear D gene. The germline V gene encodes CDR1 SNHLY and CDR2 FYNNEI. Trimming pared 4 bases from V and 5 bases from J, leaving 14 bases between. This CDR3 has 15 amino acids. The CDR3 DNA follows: TGTGCCAGCAGTGTGGATAACCTCGGGACCGGGGAGCTGTTTTTT. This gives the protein CASSVDNLGTGELFF.

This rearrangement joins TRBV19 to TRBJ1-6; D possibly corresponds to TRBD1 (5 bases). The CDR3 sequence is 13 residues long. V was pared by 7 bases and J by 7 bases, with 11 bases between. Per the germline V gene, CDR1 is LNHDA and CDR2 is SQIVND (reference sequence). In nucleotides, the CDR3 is TGTGCCAGTAAGGTTGGGGCCAATTCACCCCTCCACTTT. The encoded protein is CASKVGANSPLHF.

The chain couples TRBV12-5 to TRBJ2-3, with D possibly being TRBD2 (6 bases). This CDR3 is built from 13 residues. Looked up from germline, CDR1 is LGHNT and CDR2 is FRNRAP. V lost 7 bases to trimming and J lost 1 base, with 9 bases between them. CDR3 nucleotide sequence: TGTGCTAGTGCGTCTAGCGGCACAGATACGCAGTATTTT. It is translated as CASASSGTDTQYF.

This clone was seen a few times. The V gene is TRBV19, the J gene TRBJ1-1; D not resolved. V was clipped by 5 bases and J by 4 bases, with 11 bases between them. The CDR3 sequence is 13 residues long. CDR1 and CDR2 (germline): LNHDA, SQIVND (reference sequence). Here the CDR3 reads CASSQNTGTEAFF. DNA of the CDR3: TGTGCCAGTAGTCAGAATACGGGCACTGAAGCTTTCTTT.

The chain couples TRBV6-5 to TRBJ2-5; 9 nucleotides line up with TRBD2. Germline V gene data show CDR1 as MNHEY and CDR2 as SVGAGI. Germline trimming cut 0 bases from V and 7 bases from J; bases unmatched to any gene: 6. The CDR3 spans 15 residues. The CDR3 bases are TGTGCCAGCAGTTACTCGGGACTAGCCGGTGGGACCCAGTACTTC. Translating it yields CASSYSGLAGGTQYF.

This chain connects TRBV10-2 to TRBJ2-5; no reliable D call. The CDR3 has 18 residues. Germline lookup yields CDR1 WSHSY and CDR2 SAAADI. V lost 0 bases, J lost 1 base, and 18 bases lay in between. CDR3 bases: TGCGCCAGCAGTGAGTCGATGGGGTGGAACAGAGCCCAAGAGACCCAGTACTTC. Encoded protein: CASSESMGWNRAQETQYF.

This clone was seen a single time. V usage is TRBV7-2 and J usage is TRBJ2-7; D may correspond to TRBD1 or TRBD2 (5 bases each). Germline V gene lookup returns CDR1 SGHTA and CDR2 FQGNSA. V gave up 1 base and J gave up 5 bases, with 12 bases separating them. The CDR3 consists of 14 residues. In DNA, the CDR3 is TGTGCCAGCAGCTTAGGGCCAGGGAGCCACGAGCAGTACTTC. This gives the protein CASSLGPGSHEQYF.

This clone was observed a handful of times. The CDR3 protein is CASSLTGGQGGSPLHF. In DNA, the CDR3 is TGTGCCAGCAGCTTAACTGGGGGGCAGGGGGGTTCACCCCTCCACTTT. The chain uses TRBV7-3 and TRBJ1-6, with 7 bases aligning to TRBD1. Germline V lookup: CDR1 SGHTA, CDR2 FQGTGA. The CDR3 runs 16 residues. V shed 0 bases, J shed 9 bases, and the junction held 8 bases outside the gene matches. Complete variable domain (other parts from reference TRBV7-3 and TRBJ1-6): GAGVSQTPSNKVTEKGKYVELRCDPISGHTALYWYRQSLGQGPEFLIYFQGTGAADDSGLPNDRFFAVRPEGSVSTLKIQRTERGDSAVYLCASSLTGGQGGSPLHFGNGTRLTVT.

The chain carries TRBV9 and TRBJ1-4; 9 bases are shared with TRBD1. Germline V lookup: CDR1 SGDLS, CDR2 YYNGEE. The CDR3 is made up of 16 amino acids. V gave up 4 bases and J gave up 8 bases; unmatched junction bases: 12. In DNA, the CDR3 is TGTGCCAGCAGCTTAACCCCGGGACAGGGAGGGGAAAAACTGTTTTTT. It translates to CASSLTPGQGGEKLFF.

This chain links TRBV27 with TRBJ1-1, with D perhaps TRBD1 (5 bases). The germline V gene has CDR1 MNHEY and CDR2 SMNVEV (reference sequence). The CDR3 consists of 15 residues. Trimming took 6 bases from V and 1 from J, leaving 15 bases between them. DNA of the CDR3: TGTGCCAGCAGGGTAATGGGGGGGGAGAACACTGAAGCTTTCTTT. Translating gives CASRVMGGENTEAFF.

The CDR3, as DNA: TGCGCCAGCAGTGAACTCGACGTGCAGCCCCAGCATTTT. It translates to CASSELDVQPQHF. V is TRBV10-2 and J is TRBJ1-5; unclear D gene. V was clipped by 3 bases and J by 7 bases, with 10 bases between them. Germline CDR1 and CDR2: WSHSY and SAAADI. The CDR3 is 13 residues long.

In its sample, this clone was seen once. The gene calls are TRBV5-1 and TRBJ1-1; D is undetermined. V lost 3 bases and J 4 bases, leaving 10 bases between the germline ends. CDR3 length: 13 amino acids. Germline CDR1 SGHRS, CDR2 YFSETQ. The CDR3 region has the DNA TGCGCCAGCAGCTCAATGCGTAGCACTGAAGCTTTCTTT. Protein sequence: CASSSMRSTEAFF.

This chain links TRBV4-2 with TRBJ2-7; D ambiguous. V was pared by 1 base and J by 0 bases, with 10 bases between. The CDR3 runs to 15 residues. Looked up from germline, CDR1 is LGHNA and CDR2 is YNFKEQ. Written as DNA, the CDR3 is TGTGCCAGCAGCCAAGTCCAACAGAACTCCTACGAGCAGTACTTC. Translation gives CASSQVQQNSYEQYF.

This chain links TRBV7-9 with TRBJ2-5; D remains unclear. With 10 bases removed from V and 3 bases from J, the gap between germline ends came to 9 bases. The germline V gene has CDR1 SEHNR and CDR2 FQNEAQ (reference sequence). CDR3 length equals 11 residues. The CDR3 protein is CAIGGEETQYF. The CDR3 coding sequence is TGTGCCATAGGTGGGGAAGAGACCCAGTACTTC.

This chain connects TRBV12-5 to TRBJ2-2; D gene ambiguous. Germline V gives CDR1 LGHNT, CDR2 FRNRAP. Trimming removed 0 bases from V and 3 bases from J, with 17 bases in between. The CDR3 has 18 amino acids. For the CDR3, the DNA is TGTGCTAGTGGTTTGGTACCGGATGGGTATCCTTACACCGGGGAGCTGTTTTTT. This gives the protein CASGLVPDGYPYTGELFF.

The DNA for the CDR3 is TGCAGCGTCCAGAGAACATCCGATATGAACACTGAAGCTTTCTTT. It yields the protein CSVQRTSDMNTEAFF. The chain combines TRBV29-1 with TRBJ1-1; D not resolved. The germline gives CDR1 SQVTM, CDR2 ANQGSEA. CDR3 length: 15 residues. Trimming took off 6 bases at V and 0 bases at J, with 17 bases between the two ends.

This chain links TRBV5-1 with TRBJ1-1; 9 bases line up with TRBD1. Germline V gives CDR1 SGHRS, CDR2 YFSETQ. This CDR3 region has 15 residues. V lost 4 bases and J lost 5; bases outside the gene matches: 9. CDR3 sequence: CASSPRRDRVTEAFF. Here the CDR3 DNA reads TGCGCCAGCAGCCCCCGCCGGGACAGGGTTACTGAAGCTTTCTTT. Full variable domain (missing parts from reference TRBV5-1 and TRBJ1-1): KAGVTQTPRYLIKTRGQQVTLSCSPISGHRSVSWYQQTPGQGLQFLFEYFSETQRNKGNFPGRFSGRQFSNSRSEMNVSTLELGDSALYLCASSPRRDRVTEAFFGQGTRLTVV.

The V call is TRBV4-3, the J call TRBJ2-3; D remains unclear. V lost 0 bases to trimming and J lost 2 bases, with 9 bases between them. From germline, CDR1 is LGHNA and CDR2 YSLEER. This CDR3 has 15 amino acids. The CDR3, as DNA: TGCGCCAGCAGCCAAGAGCTGGGAATCACAGATACGCAGTATTTT. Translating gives CASSQELGITDTQYF.

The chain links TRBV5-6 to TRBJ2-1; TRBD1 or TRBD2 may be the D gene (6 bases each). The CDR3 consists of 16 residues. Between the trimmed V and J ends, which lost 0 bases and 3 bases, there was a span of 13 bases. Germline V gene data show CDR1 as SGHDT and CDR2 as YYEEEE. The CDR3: CASSLGGAGHYNEQFF. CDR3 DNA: TGTGCCAGCAGCTTGGGCGGGGCGGGACACTACAATGAGCAGTTCTTC.

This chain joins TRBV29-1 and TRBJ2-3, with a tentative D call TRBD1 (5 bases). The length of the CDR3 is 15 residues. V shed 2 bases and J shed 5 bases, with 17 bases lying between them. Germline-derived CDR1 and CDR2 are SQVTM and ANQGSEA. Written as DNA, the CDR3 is TGCAGCGTTGAAAAGGGTGGCAGGGTGGGAGATACGCAGTATTTT. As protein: CSVEKGGRVGDTQYF.

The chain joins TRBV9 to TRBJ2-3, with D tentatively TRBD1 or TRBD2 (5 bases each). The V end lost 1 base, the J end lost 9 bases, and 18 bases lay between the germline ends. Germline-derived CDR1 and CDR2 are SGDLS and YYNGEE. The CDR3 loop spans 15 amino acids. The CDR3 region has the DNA TGTGCCAGCAGCGTATCAGGGACGGCGGGTGTAACGCAGTATTTT. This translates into CASSVSGTAGVTQYF.

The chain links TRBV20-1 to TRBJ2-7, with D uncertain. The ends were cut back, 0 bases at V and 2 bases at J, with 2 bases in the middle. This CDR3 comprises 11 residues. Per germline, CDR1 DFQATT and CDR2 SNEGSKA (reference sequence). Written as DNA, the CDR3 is TGCAGTGCTAGAGATACCTACGAGCAGTACTTC. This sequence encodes CSARDTYEQYF.

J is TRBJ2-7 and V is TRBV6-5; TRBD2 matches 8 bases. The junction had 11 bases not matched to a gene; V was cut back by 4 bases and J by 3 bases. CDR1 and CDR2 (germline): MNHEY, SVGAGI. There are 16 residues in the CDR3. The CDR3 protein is CASSSRRREEGYEQYF. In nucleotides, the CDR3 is TGTGCCAGCAGTTCAAGAAGGCGGGAGGAAGGCTACGAGCAGTACTTC.

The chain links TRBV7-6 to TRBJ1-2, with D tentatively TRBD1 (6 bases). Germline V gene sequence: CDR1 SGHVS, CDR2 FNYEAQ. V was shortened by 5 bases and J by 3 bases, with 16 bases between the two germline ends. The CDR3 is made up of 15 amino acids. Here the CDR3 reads CASSPIAQGYYGYTF. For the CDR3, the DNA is TGTGCCAGCAGCCCGATAGCACAGGGTTACTATGGCTACACCTTC.

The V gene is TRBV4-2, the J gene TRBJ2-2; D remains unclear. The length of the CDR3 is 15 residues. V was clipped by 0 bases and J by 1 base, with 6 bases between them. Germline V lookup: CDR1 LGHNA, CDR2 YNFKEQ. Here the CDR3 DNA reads TGTGCCAGCAGCCAAGAACTCTTGAACACCGGGGAGCTGTTTTTT. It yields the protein CASSQELLNTGELFF.

The CDR3 coding sequence is TGTGCCAGTAGTATAGATCCCAGGGAGCAGCCCCAGCATTTT. This encodes CASSIDPREQPQHF. The chain recombines TRBV19 with TRBJ1-5; D is perhaps TRBD1 (5 bases). Trimming took off 0 bases at V and 7 bases at J, with 10 bases between the two ends. The germline gives CDR1 LNHDA, CDR2 SQIVND (reference sequence). This CDR3 has 14 amino acids.

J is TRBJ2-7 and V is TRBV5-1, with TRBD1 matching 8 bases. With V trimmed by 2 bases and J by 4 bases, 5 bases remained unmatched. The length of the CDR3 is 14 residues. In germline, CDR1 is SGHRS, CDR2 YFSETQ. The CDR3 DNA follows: TGCGCCAGCAGCTTCGGGACAGGTTTATACGAGCAGTACTTC. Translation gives CASSFGTGLYEQYF.

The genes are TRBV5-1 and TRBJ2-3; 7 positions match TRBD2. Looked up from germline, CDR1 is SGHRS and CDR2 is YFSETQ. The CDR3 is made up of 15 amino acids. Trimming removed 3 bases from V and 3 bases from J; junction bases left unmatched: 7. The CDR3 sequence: CASSYDGGGTDTQYF. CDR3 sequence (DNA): TGCGCCAGCAGCTACGATGGGGGGGGGACAGATACGCAGTATTTT.

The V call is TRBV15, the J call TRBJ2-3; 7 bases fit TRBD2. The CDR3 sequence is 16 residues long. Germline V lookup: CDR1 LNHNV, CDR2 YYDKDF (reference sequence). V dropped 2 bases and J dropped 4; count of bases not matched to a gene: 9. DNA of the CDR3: TGTGCCACCAGCAGACCCCGGGGAGGGAGGGCAGATACGCAGTATTTT. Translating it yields CATSRPRGGRADTQYF.